A selection of T cell receptor beta chains follows, all from one sample in a study of molecular identifiers for immune sequencing clone quantification. Each CDR3 protein is one row after TCRdb ran MiXCR on the PCR reads. Of roughly 93,000 distinct CDR3 sequences in the sample, around 17% were seen once. The specimen sequenced was naive CD8+ T cells from blood, with Jurkat cell RNA spiked in. These receptors came from a human donor in good health. Some libraries in this study had Jurkat cell RNA spiked in. CDR3s include the opening cysteine and the closing phenylalanine or tryptophan. The D gene is left open where the match is weak. Clone size is stated in some rows and not others, as once, few, many or a class when expanded.

d_gene,abundance,v_gene,j_gene,CDR3aa,CDR3nt
TRBD2,many,TRBV27,TRBJ2-4,CASSILAGGPPAKNIQYF,TGTGCCAGCAGTATTCTAGCGGGAGGGCCCCCAGCCAAAAACATTCAGTACTTC
NA,once,TRBV27,TRBJ1-2,CASSFSAGAYGYTF,TGTGCCAGCAGTTTCAGTGCGGGGGCCTATGGCTACACCTTC
NA,NA,TRBV7-2,TRBJ1-1,CASSLGGNENTEAFF,TGTGCCAGCAGCTTAGGTGGCAACGAAAACACTGAAGCTTTCTTT
TRBD1,NA,TRBV28,TRBJ2-7,CASSLEGQGAYGQYF,TGTGCCAGCAGTTTAGAAGGACAGGGGGCATACGGGCAGTACTTC
TRBD1,many,TRBV6-6,TRBJ2-1,CASTSSGTEAYNEQFF,TGTGCCAGCACCTCCTCCGGGACAGAAGCCTACAATGAGCAGTTCTTC
TRBD2,many,TRBV9,TRBJ2-7,CASSSALAGGRNEQYF,TGTGCCAGCAGCTCCGCGTTAGCGGGGGGTCGCAACGAGCAGTACTTC
NA,many,TRBV21-1,TRBJ2-7,CASSKEGGVLHEQYF,TGTGCCAGCAGCAAAGAGGGGGGCGTCTTGCACGAGCAGTACTTC
NA,NA,TRBV27,TRBJ1-6,CASSLMGAGRSYNSPLHF,TGTGCCAGCAGTTTAATGGGGGCTGGGAGGTCCTATAATTCACCCCTCCACTTT
TRBD2,many,TRBV12-3/TRBV12-4,TRBJ2-2,CASSLREPPGELFF,TGTGCCAGCAGTTTGCGGGAGCCCCCCGGGGAGCTGTTTTTT
NA,many,TRBV29-1,TRBJ2-5,CSDVLLQGEETQYF,TGCAGCGACGTACTCCTACAGGGTGAGGAGACCCAGTACTTC
TRBD1,many,TRBV7-9,TRBJ2-5,CASSSTLDRALLETQYF,TGTGCCAGCAGCTCGACATTGGACAGGGCCCTTTTAGAGACCCAGTACTTC
NA,many,TRBV19,TRBJ1-4,CASSILAGAEKLFF,NA
NA,many,TRBV7-9,TRBJ2-5,CASSLAIGTPQETQYF,TGTGCCAGCAGCTTAGCCATAGGGACGCCTCAAGAGACCCAGTACTTC
NA,many,TRBV28,TRBJ2-6,CASSLRGLGANVLTF,TGTGCCAGCAGTTTACGGGGGTTGGGGGCCAACGTCCTGACTTTC
NA,many,TRBV7-9,TRBJ2-3,CASSPYGDTQYF,TGTGCCAGCAGCCCCTACGGAGATACGCAGTATTTT
NA,many,TRBV29-1,TRBJ2-3,CSASPSTTDTQYF,TGCAGCGCATCACCGTCCACCACAGATACGCAGTATTTT
NA,many,TRBV18,TRBJ2-1,CASSQPDDNEQFF,TGTGCCAGCTCACAACCCGACGACAATGAGCAGTTCTTC
NA,many,TRBV7-9,TRBJ2-1,CASSSRVVEQFF,TGTGCCAGCAGCTCTAGGGTGGTGGAGCAGTTCTTC
NA,many,TRBV6-1,TRBJ2-7,CASSEELPSYEQYF,TGTGCCAGCAGTGAAGAACTACCCTCCTACGAGCAGTACTTC
NA,many,TRBV30,TRBJ2-7,CAWSPGAGGYEQYF,TGTGCCTGGAGTCCAGGGGCAGGAGGATACGAGCAGTACTTC
NA,NA,TRBV6-2/TRBV6-3,TRBJ2-1,CASSYDRLVVNEQFF,TGTGCCAGCAGTTACGACAGGTTGGTGGTGAATGAGCAGTTCTTC
TRBD2,many,TRBV7-9,TRBJ2-2,CASSPQLAGTGELFF,TGTGCCAGCAGCCCCCAACTAGCGGGCACCGGGGAGCTGTTTTTT
NA,many,TRBV4-3,TRBJ2-2,CASSQEGGPSTGELFF,TGCGCCAGCAGCCAAGAGGGGGGCCCGAGCACCGGGGAGCTGTTTTTT
NA,few,TRBV3-2,TRBJ2-2,CASSQDGPSGGATNTGELFF,TGTGCCAGCAGCCAAGATGGCCCTAGCGGGGGGGCTACGAACACCGGGGAGCTGTTTTTT
NA,many,TRBV6-2/TRBV6-3,TRBJ2-1,CASRPVSYNEQFF,TGTGCCAGCAGACCGGTTTCCTACAATGAGCAGTTCTTC
NA,many,TRBV27,TRBJ1-2,CASSFTRGHGYTF,TGTGCCAGCAGTTTTACCAGGGGCCATGGCTACACCTTC
NA,NA,TRBV5-1,TRBJ2-7,CASSWEWQSSYEQYF,TGCGCCAGCAGCTGGGAGTGGCAGAGCTCCTACGAGCAGTACTTC
NA,NA,TRBV6-2/TRBV6-3,TRBJ2-5,CATTSPRGEETQYF,TGTGCCACCACCTCCCCTAGGGGGGAAGAGACCCAGTACTTC
TRBD1,few,TRBV27,TRBJ2-7,CASSLSGTGYYEQYF,TGTGCCAGCAGTTTATCCGGGACAGGATACTACGAGCAGTACTTC
TRBD2,many,TRBV27,TRBJ2-7,CASSAGLAGPYEQYF,TGTGCCAGCAGCGCCGGACTAGCGGGACCCTACGAGCAGTACTTC
TRBD2,many,TRBV6-5,TRBJ2-2,CASSPVSGGYTGELFF,TGTGCCAGCAGCCCCGTAAGCGGGGGGTACACCGGGGAGCTGTTTTTT
NA,few,TRBV7-9,TRBJ2-7,CASSIGPGTPDEQYF,TGTGCCAGCAGCATCGGACCCGGGACTCCGGACGAGCAGTACTTC
NA,many,TRBV12-5,TRBJ2-7,CASGSPSGAHYEQYF,TGTGCTAGTGGTTCCCCCTCGGGGGCCCACTACGAGCAGTACTTC
NA,many,TRBV6-2/TRBV6-3,TRBJ2-2,CASSYVTGSTGELFF,TGTGCCAGCAGTTACGTTACAGGGAGCACCGGGGAGCTGTTTTTT
NA,many,TRBV20-1,TRBJ1-1,CSARAPEGTEAFF,TGCAGTGCTAGAGCCCCGGAAGGGACTGAAGCTTTCTTT
NA,many,TRBV5-1,TRBJ2-7,CASSYGENYEQYF,TGCGCCAGCAGTTACGGGGAGAACTACGAGCAGTACTTC
NA,many,TRBV19,TRBJ1-2,CASTQNPWNNYGYTF,TGTGCCAGTACCCAAAATCCCTGGAATAACTATGGCTACACCTTC
NA,NA,TRBV6-5,TRBJ2-2,CASSYSGTGELFF,TGTGCCAGCAGTTACTCGGGCACCGGGGAGCTGTTTTTT
NA,many,TRBV30,TRBJ2-7,CALRGGHPAYEQYF,TGTGCCTTGCGAGGGGGACACCCGGCCTACGAGCAGTACTTC
TRBD2,many,TRBV5-6,TRBJ2-7,CASSFTSGYFYEQYF,TGTGCCAGCAGCTTCACTAGCGGGTACTTCTACGAGCAGTACTTC
TRBD1,NA,TRBV4-2,TRBJ2-3,CASSFRYRGRTDTQYF,TGTGCCAGCAGCTTCCGCTACAGGGGGCGCACAGATACGCAGTATTTT
TRBD2,NA,TRBV2,TRBJ2-2,CASSVGLAGPTNTGELFF,TGTGCCAGCAGTGTCGGACTAGCGGGACCGACGAACACCGGGGAGCTGTTTTTT
TRBD1,many,TRBV30,TRBJ2-3,CAWSVTPGGITDTQYF,TGTGCCTGGAGTGTAACCCCAGGGGGCATCACAGATACGCAGTATTTT
NA,many,TRBV19,TRBJ2-3,CASNLVGGYTDTQYF,TGTGCCAGTAACCTGGTAGGGGGGTACACAGATACGCAGTATTTT
NA,NA,TRBV5-4,TRBJ2-7,CASSPDGDYEQYF,TGTGCCAGCAGCCCGGATGGTGACTACGAGCAGTACTTC
NA,many,TRBV2,TRBJ1-4,CASMKGEKLFF,TGTGCCAGCATGAAAGGGGAAAAACTGTTTTTT
NA,many,TRBV6-2/TRBV6-3,TRBJ2-3,CASSQYTDTQYF,TGTGCCAGCAGTCAATACACAGATACGCAGTATTTT
TRBD2,many,TRBV28,TRBJ2-1,CASSQRLAGSNNEQFF,TGTGCCAGCAGTCAAAGACTAGCGGGTAGCAACAATGAGCAGTTCTTC
TRBD1,many,TRBV3-1,TRBJ1-1,CASSLDRGRTEAFF,TGTGCCAGCAGCCTAGACAGGGGTAGGACTGAAGCTTTCTTT
TRBD1,many,TRBV19,TRBJ2-7,CASSIGTTGGFYEQYF,TGTGCCAGTAGTATAGGGACGACAGGGGGCTTCTACGAGCAGTACTTC
NA,many,TRBV11-2,TRBJ2-4,CASSLTQGSAKNIQYF,TGTGCCAGCAGCTTAACACAGGGCTCGGCCAAAAACATTCAGTACTTC